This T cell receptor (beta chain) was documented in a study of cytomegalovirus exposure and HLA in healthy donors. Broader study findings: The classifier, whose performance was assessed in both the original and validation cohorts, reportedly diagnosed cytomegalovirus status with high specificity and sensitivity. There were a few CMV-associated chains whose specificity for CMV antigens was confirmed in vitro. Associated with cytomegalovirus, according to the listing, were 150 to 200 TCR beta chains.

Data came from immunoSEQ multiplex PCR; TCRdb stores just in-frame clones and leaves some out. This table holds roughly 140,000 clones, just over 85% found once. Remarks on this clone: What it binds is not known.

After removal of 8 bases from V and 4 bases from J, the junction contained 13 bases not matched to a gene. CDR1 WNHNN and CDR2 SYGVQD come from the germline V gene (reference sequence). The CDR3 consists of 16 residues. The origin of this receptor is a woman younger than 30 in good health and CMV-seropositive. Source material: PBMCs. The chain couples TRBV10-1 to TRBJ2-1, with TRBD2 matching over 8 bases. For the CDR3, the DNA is TGCGCCAGCGGCAGAGGGGAGGGACTAGGGTACAATGAGCAGTTCTTC. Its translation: CASGRGEGLGYNEQFF.